This record looks at one T cell receptor beta chain sequence and its context. Its antigen remains unidentified. This sample is part of a study of cytomegalovirus exposure and HLA in healthy donors. General study findings and limits: The productive fraction for most TCR beta V segments was about 87% or about 30% in an earlier analysis.

V was cut by 5 bases and J by 0 bases, with 6 bases left in between. The CDR3 is 13 amino acids. Germline lookup yields CDR1 SEHNR and CDR2 FQNEAQ (reference sequence). PCR employed 60 Vbeta and 13 Jbeta primers. Some clones are missing from TCRdb's copy, which holds only in-frame ones; the method was immunoSEQ multiplex PCR. The sample has 150,000 to 170,000 clones, 75% seen once. Sequenced input: PBMCs. V and J are TRBV7-9 and TRBJ2-3, with no clear D. The TCR was taken from a man aged 18 to 29 in good health and CMV-seronegative. The CDR3 coding sequence is TGTGCCAGCAGCGCCACTAGCACAGATACGCAGTATTTT. Amino acids: CASSATSTDTQYF.